This TCR beta chain was obtained from a study of blood T cell repertoires in COVID-19. The wider study: The origin of the acute and convalescent COVID-19 samples was the United States, Italy and Spain. T cells, B-cell-depleted T cells, or PBMCs supplied cDNA or gDNA.

The germline V and J ends were trimmed by 0 bases and 5 bases, with 8 bases remaining between them. The CDR3 has 14 residues. Germline values: CDR1 SEHNR, CDR2 FQNEAQ (reference sequence). The authors' processing: Using reference gene primer amplification, nucleated cell counts were estimated. The table came from immunoSEQ multiplex PCR; TCRdb's copy has only in-frame clones and leaves some out. Clone size and the V and J calls come from that table; the DNA yielded D and trimming. The table has fewer than 45,000 clones, approximately 80% seen once. The source of this sequence is a man in his 70s with acute or convalescent COVID-19. Sequencing was performed on peripheral blood. The chain has TRBV7-9 and TRBJ1-5; D not resolved. CDR3 sequence (DNA): TGTGCCAGCAGCTTAGCGACGCGGGATCAGCCCCAGCATTTT. It is translated as CASSLATRDQPQHF.